A single TCR beta chain is shown here with its context. Its antigen is unidentified. The table came from immunoSEQ multiplex PCR; TCRdb's copy has only in-frame clones and leaves some out. The sample records about 85,000 clones, around 89% being singletons. The germline V and J ends were trimmed by 7 bases and 6 bases, with 12 bases remaining between them. The germline CDR1 and CDR2 sequences are LNHDA and SQIVND (reference sequence). CDR3 size: 13 residues. This record belongs to a study of identifying expanded T cells in peripheral blood. Whole-study findings and limits: Over about two and four weeks, about 15 and 19 clones changed, versus roughly 1.2 between replicates.

This TCR was sampled from a person aged 18 to 69 in good health. The sequenced sample consisted of blood. The chain is built from TRBV19 and TRBJ2-2; D is tentatively TRBD1 or TRBD2 (6 bases each). The CDR3 is CASTPGGAGELFF. The CDR3 DNA follows: TGTGCCAGTACCCCCGGGGGCGCCGGGGAGCTGTTTTTT.